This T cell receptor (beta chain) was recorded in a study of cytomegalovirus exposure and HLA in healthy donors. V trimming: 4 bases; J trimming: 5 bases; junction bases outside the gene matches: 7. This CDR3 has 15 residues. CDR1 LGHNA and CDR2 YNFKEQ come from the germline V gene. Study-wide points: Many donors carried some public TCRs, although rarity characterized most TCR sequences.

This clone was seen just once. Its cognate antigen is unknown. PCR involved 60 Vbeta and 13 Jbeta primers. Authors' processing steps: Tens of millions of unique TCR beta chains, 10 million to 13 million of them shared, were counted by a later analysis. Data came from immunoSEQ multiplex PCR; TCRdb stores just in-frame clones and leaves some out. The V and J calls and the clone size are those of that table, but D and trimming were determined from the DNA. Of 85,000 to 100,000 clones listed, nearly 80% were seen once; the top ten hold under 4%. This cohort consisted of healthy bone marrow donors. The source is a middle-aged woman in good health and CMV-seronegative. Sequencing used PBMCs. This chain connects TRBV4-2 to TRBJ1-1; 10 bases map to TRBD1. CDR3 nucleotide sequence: TGTGCCAGCAGCCTGGGACAGGGGCCTAGTACTGAAGCTTTCTTT. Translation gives CASSLGQGPSTEAFF.